Below, 15 T cell receptor beta chains from the same sample are listed, as sequenced in a study of T-cell reconstitution after alpha-beta-depleted transplantation in children. A TCRbeta library incorporating unique molecular identifiers was prepared. A single record per CDR3 protein comes from TCRdb applying MiXCR to the PCR reads. This table has 800,000 to 1,000,000 distinct CDR3 sequences, roughly 31% appearing once. The starting material was PBMCs, mostly from graft donor cells, obtained 360 days after TCRalphabeta/CD19-depleted stem cell transplant. The origin of the receptors is a boy in the first two years of life who had a stem cell transplant for SCID, so the T cells may come from the graft donor.

This clonotype was counted at least ten times. This rearrangement joins TRBV7-9 to TRBJ1-1; D is unresolved. This CDR3 is built from 15 residues. Germline V gene data show CDR1 as SEHNR and CDR2 as FQNEAQ (reference sequence). The ends were cut back, 1 base at V and 1 base at J, with 10 bases in the middle. The CDR3 region is CASSLEFGPNTEAFF. In DNA, the CDR3 is TGTGCCAGCAGCTTAGAATTTGGGCCGAACACTGAAGCTTTCTTT.

This chain joins TRBV3-1 and TRBJ2-4; D call uncertain. The V and J ends lost 1 base and 12 bases respectively, with 10 bases between them. The CDR3 spans 12 residues. The germline V gene has CDR1 LGHDT and CDR2 YNNKEL (reference sequence). The CDR3 bases are TGTGCCAGCAGCCAAGCTCGGTCAACTCAGTACTTC. Residues: CASSQARSTQYF.

J is TRBJ2-7 and V is TRBV28, with 12 nucleotides matching TRBD2. The trim removed 5 bases at V and 0 bases at J, leaving 8 bases unmatched. Germline V gene sequence: CDR1 MDHEN, CDR2 SYDVKM. There are 17 residues in the CDR3. CDR3 loop: CASSPRLAGVPSYEQYF. DNA of the CDR3: TGTGCCAGCAGTCCGCGACTAGCGGGGGTTCCCTCCTACGAGCAGTACTTC.

In this sample, this clonotype turned up a few times. The CDR3 region is CSSGQSADNEQFF. CDR3 in DNA: TGCAGCTCGGGACAGTCGGCGGACAATGAGCAGTTCTTC. V usage is TRBV29-1 and J usage is TRBJ2-1; 7 bases are shared with TRBD1. The germline CDR1 and CDR2 sequences are SQVTM and ANQGSEA. J lost 5 bases, V lost 8 bases, and 9 bases had no gene match. The CDR3 spans 13 residues.

This CDR3 is CASSYKGAGQPQHF. CDR3 sequence (DNA): TGTGCCAGCAGTTACAAGGGAGCAGGTCAGCCCCAGCATTTT. The genes are TRBV6-5 and TRBJ1-5, with no clear D. The CDR3 contains 14 residues. Germline V gives CDR1 MNHEY, CDR2 SVGAGI. With 2 bases removed from V and 6 bases from J, the gap between germline ends came to 11 bases.

The chain has TRBV29-1 and TRBJ2-1; weak D call: TRBD1 (6 bases). Trimming removed 7 bases from V and 9 bases from J, with 10 bases in between. The length of the CDR3 is 10 residues. The germline CDR1 and CDR2 sequences are SQVTM and ANQGSEA. CDR3 amino acids: CSAQGPEQFF. DNA for the CDR3: TGCAGCGCACAGGGTCCTGAGCAGTTCTTC.

This clonotype was counted at least ten times. CDR3 sequence: CASSQDLRQYNEQFF. The CDR3 nucleotides are TGTGCCAGCAGCCAAGATCTTCGCCAGTACAATGAGCAGTTCTTC. The V gene is TRBV3-1, the J gene TRBJ2-1; D ambiguous. The CDR3 has 15 amino acids. Germline CDR1 and CDR2: LGHDT and YNNKEL (reference sequence). Trimming removed 0 bases at V and 4 bases at J, with 10 bases between.

V usage is TRBV20-1 and J usage is TRBJ2-3; 15 bases align to TRBD2. Trimming at V came to 1 base and at J to 0 bases, leaving 5 bases not matched to a gene. Germline CDR1 is DFQATT and CDR2 is SNEGSKA (reference sequence). This CDR3 comprises 18 residues. The CDR3 spells CSARAPGLAGGSTDTQYF. DNA for the CDR3: TGCAGTGCTAGAGCTCCGGGACTAGCGGGGGGCAGCACAGATACGCAGTATTTT.

The chain combines TRBV28 with TRBJ2-5; D might be TRBD1 (6 bases). The V end was cut by 2 bases, the J end by 6 bases, with 10 bases between. CDR1 and CDR2 from the germline V gene are MDHEN and SYDVKM. This CDR3 spans 13 amino acids. The CDR3 sequence is CASSLDRRKTQYF. The CDR3 nucleotides read TGTGCCAGCAGTTTAGACAGGAGAAAGACCCAGTACTTC.

The gene calls are TRBV20-1 and TRBJ2-7, with TRBD2 as a possible D gene (6 bases). Trimming cost V 3 bases and J 0 bases, with 12 bases left between them. Germline V CDR1 and CDR2: DFQATT, SNEGSKA (reference sequence). The CDR3 runs 14 residues. The CDR3 reads CSASLYGGSYEQYF. The CDR3 coding sequence is TGCAGTGCTAGTCTGTACGGGGGCTCCTACGAGCAGTACTTC.

This clonotype appeared a single time. The chain uses TRBV12-3 or TRBV12-4 and TRBJ1-4, with 7 bases aligning to TRBD1. The CDR3 has 14 residues. Unmatched junction bases numbered 9, after V lost 7 bases and J lost 7 bases. The DNA of the CDR3 is TGTGCCAGCACAACGGGACAGAGTGGTGAAAAACTGTTTTTT. Translating it yields CASTTGQSGEKLFF.

J is TRBJ2-7 and V is TRBV3-1, with 12 positions matching TRBD1. This CDR3 contains 16 residues. Germline V lookup: CDR1 LGHDT, CDR2 YNNKEL (reference sequence). V shed 1 base and J 5 bases; nucleotides not matched to a gene: 6. DNA for the CDR3: TGTGCCAGCAGCCAAGTTGGGACAGGGGGCATCGACGAGCAGTACTTC. It codes for CASSQVGTGGIDEQYF.

V and J are TRBV28 and TRBJ2-3, with D perhaps matching TRBD2 (6 bases). Germline V CDR1 and CDR2: MDHEN, SYDVKM. CDR3 length: 15 residues. V lost 5 bases to trimming and J lost 5 bases, with 17 bases between them. CDR3 DNA: TGTGCCAGCAGTCTACCCAGCGGGCAACGAGATACGCAGTATTTT. Translated: CASSLPSGQRDTQYF. Looking up the rest from reference TRBV28 and TRBJ2-3 gives the full variable domain: DVKVTQSSRYLVKRTGEKVFLECVQDMDHENMFWYRQDPGLGLRLIYFSYDVKMKEKGDIPEGYSVSREKKERFSLILESASTNQTSMYLCASSLPSGQRDTQYFGPGTRLTVL.

The table lists this clonotype with a few counts. The V and J genes are TRBV12-3 or TRBV12-4 and TRBJ1-4; D not certain. The CDR3 contains 14 residues. The V gene lost 6 bases and the J gene lost 0 bases, with 8 bases spanning the gap. CDR3 coding DNA: TGTGCCAGCAGAGAGACTTCAACTAATGAAAAACTGTTTTTT. This encodes CASRETSTNEKLFF.

V is TRBV5-1 and J is TRBJ1-2, with a weak D call TRBD1 (5 bases). The CDR3 length is 14 residues. The germline V and J ends were trimmed by 4 bases and 6 bases, with 16 bases remaining between them. Looked up from germline, CDR1 is SGHRS and CDR2 is YFSETQ. The CDR3 loop is CASSKDTGGDGYTF. In DNA form, the CDR3 reads TGCGCCAGCAGCAAGGACACCGGGGGTGATGGCTACACCTTC.